This TCR beta chain was recorded in a study of T cell changes during pregnancy in multiple sclerosis. Libraries were prepared by immunoSEQ multiplex PCR; TCRdb keeps only in-frame clonotypes and omits some of them. This table holds about 50,000 clones, around nine tenths found once. CDR3 length: 15 amino acids. CDR1 and CDR2 (germline): SGHAT, FQNNGV. The trim removed 2 bases at V and 9 bases at J, leaving 9 bases unmatched. The rearrangement joins TRBV11-2 to TRBJ2-1; 8 bases are a match to TRBD2. The starting material was CD4+ T cells from peripheral blood mononuclear cells, obtained before pregnancy. The sequence was obtained from a female donor with multiple sclerosis, enrolled in a pregnancy study. The CDR3 region is CASSLTSGRGGEQFF. CDR3 sequence (DNA): TGTGCCAGCAGCTTAACCAGCGGGAGAGGTGGTGAGCAGTTCTTC.